The sequence of this TCR beta chain was determined in a study of cytomegalovirus exposure and HLA in healthy donors. Study-wide results and caveats: A later analysis showed that HLA-associated TCR beta chains had undergone more clonal expansion than equally common others. Altogether, about 160 TCR beta chains were recorded as cytomegalovirus-associated. Reports showed the classifier diagnosing cytomegalovirus status with high specificity and sensitivity. Exclusion as indistinguishable affected some V segments, including TRBV6-2 and TRBV6-3.

60 Vbeta and 13 Jbeta primers were used in PCR. Clones were sequenced by immunoSEQ multiplex PCR, and TCRdb holds only the in-frame ones, with some missing. The sample contains over 85,000 clones, around four fifths of which appear only once. This clone was seen a few times. Its antigen is not identified. The V gene lost 6 bases and the J gene lost 4 bases, with 13 bases spanning the gap. The CDR3 is 13 amino acids. Germline V gene sequence: CDR1 MRHNA, CDR2 SNTAGT. This receptor was taken from a man aged 25-45 years in good health and CMV-seropositive. The chain carries TRBV6-4 and TRBJ2-7; perhaps TRBD1 as D (5 bases). What was sequenced was PBMCs. CDR3 sequence reads: CASRPGHPYEQYF. The CDR3 coding sequence is TGTGCCAGCAGGCCCGGACACCCTTACGAGCAGTACTTC.